The entry below describes one TCR beta chain. Its antigen remains unidentified. In germline, CDR1 is SQVTM, CDR2 ANQGSEA. J lost 7 bases, V lost 8 bases, and 13 bases had no gene match. The CDR3 totals 14 residues. TCRdb fed the reads into MiXCR, producing one record per CDR3 protein. The sample lists approximately 300,000 distinct CDR3 sequences; approximately 32% were seen once. The sample is drawn from a study of T cell repertoires in cytomegalovirus infection. Study as a whole: Selection of CMV epitopes for the study included recently identified HLA-C-restricted and well-studied HLA-B-restricted ones. Regarding the study as a whole: Based on cumulative public TCR beta family frequency, carriers of CMV plus the relevant HLA were identified.

The source of this sequence is a human donor in good health (CMV status not recorded). Some clones in this sample may be carry-over from other donors' samples. The sample in question was cultured PBMCs, obtained from culture after CMV antigen stimulation. The rearrangement links TRBV29-1 to TRBJ2-1, with TRBD2 matching over 8 bases. CDR3 protein: CSHGQSSGINEQFF. CDR3 bases: TGCAGCCACGGGCAAAGTAGCGGGATAAATGAGCAGTTCTTC.